This entry describes one TCR beta chain. The data belong to a study of monozygotic twins with inflammatory bowel disease. Blood was drawn at under 3 ml per donor. TCRdb derives one entry per CDR3 protein from the 5' RACE reads, leaving out DNA. In all, the sample yields around 370,000 distinct CDR3 sequences. The clonotype originates from a human donor with ulcerative colitis or Crohn's disease, or a healthy co-twin of an affected twin (not recorded which). The sequenced material came from blood.

CDR3 sequence reads: CASSAGLVKVTDTQYF. The chain recombines TRBV11-1 with TRBJ2-3; TCRdb's D call of TRBD2 is untestable without DNA. CDR1 and CDR2 from the germline V gene are SGHAT and FQDESV (reference sequence). This CDR3 has 16 amino acids.